This TCR beta chain was captured in a study of T cell changes during pregnancy in multiple sclerosis. The germline V gene encodes CDR1 MGHRA and CDR2 YSYEKL. The CDR3 length is 16 residues. The ends were cut back, 0 bases at V and 0 bases at J, with 11 bases in the middle. Measured with immunoSEQ multiplex PCR; TCRdb has only the in-frame clones, and not every one. The sample records 27,000 or so clones, 88% being singletons. This clone was observed a handful of times. Sequenced here: CD8+ T cells from peripheral blood mononuclear cells, sampled in the second trimester of pregnancy. The sequence was obtained from a female donor with multiple sclerosis, enrolled in a pregnancy study. This chain uses TRBV4-1 with TRBJ1-1; D perhaps matches TRBD1 (5 bases). The CDR3 nucleotides are TGCGCCAGCAGCCAAGAGGGGGGGACCATGAACACTGAAGCTTTCTTT. The encoded protein is CASSQEGGTMNTEAFF.